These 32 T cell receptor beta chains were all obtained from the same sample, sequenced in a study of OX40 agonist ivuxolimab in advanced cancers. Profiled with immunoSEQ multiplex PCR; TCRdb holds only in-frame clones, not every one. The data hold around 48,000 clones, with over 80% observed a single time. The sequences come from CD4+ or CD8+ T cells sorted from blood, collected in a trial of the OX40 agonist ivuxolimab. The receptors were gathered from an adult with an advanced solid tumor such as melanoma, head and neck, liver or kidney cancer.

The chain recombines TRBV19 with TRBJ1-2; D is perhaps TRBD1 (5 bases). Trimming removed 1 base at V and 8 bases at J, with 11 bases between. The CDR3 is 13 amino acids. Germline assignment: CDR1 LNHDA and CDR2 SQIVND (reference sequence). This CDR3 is CASSIGQGRGYTF. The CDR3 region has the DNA TGTGCCAGTAGTATAGGGCAGGGTCGCGGCTACACCTTC.

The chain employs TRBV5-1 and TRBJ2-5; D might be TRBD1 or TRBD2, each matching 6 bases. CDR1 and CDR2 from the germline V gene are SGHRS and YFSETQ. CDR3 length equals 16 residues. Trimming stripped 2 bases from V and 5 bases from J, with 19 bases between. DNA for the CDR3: TGCGCCAGCAGCTTTTTGCCGGGGGCGAACGGTGAGACCCAGTACTTC. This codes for CASSFLPGANGETQYF.

The CDR3 region is CASSADRPNTEAFF. Here the CDR3 DNA reads TGTGCCAGCAGTGCAGACAGGCCGAACACTGAAGCTTTCTTT. The chain is built from TRBV9 and TRBJ1-1; possible D gene TRBD1, 6 bases. Trimming pared 5 bases from V and 1 base from J, leaving 12 bases between. The germline V gene has CDR1 SGDLS and CDR2 YYNGEE. The CDR3 extends over 14 amino acids.

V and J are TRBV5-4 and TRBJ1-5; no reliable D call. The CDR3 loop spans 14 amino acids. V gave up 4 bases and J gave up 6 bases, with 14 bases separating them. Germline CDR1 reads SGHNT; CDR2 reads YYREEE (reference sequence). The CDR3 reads CASSRIGESQPQHF. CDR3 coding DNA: TGTGCCAGCAGCCGGATCGGGGAGAGTCAGCCCCAGCATTTT.

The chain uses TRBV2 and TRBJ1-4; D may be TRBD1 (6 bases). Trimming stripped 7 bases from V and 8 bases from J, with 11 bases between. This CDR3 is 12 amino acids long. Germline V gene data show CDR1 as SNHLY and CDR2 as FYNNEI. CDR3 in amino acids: CASNTGWEKLFF. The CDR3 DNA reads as TGTGCCAGCAACACAGGGTGGGAAAAACTGTTTTTT.

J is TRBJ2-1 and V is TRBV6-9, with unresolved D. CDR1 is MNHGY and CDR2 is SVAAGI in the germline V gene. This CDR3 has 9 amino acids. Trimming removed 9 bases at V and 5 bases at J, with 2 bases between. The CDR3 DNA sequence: TGTGCCAGTAACAATGAGCAGTTCTTC. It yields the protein CASNNEQFF.

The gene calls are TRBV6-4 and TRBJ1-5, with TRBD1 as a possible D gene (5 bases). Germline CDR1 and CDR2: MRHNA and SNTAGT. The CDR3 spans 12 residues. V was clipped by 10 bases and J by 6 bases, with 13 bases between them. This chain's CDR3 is CANDWDLQPQHF. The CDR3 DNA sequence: TGTGCCAACGACTGGGACCTTCAGCCCCAGCATTTT.

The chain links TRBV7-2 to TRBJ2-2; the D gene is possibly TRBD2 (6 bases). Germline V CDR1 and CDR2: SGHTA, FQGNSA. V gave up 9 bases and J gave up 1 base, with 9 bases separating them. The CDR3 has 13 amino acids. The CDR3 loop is CARRDLNTGELFF. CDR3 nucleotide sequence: TGTGCCAGACGGGACTTGAACACCGGGGAGCTGTTTTTT.

CDR3 nucleotide sequence: TGTGCCAGCAGTGCTCAGCGGGGGGTCAATGAGCAGTTCTTC. Translating gives CASSAQRGVNEQFF. This sequence joins TRBV6-1 and TRBJ2-1, with TRBD2 matching over 9 bases. Trimming at V came to 4 bases and at J to 6 bases, leaving 4 bases not matched to a gene. Germline V gene data show CDR1 as MNHNS and CDR2 as SASEGT. This CDR3 contains 14 residues.

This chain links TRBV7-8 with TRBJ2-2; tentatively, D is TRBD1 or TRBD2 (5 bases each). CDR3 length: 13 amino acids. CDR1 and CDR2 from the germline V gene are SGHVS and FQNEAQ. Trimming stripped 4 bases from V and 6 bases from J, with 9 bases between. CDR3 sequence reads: CASSWQGPGELFF. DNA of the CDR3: TGTGCCAGCAGCTGGCAGGGACCCGGGGAGCTGTTTTTT.

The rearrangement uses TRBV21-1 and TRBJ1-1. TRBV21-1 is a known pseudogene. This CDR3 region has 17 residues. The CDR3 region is CASSNTGFSEGNTEAFF. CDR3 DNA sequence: TGTGCCAGCAGCAATACCGGATTCTCTGAGGGGAACACTGAAGCTTTCTTT.

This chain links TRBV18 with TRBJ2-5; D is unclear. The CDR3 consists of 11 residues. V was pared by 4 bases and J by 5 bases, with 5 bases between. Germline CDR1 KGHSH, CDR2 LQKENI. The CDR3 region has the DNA TGTGCCAGCTCACTCCGGGAGACCCAGTACTTC. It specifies CASSLRETQYF.

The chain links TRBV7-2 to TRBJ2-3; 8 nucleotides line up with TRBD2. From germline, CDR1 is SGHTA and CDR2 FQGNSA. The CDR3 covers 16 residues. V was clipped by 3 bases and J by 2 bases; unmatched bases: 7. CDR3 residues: CASSLGAGGTTDTQYF. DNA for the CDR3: TGTGCCAGCAGCTTGGGGGCGGGGGGAACCACAGATACGCAGTATTTT.

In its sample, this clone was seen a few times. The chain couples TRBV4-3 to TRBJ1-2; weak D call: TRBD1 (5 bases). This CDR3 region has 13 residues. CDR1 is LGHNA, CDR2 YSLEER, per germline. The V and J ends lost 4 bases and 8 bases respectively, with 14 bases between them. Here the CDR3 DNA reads TGCGCCAGCAGCCCCATGGGGGAAAGAGGCTACACCTTC. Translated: CASSPMGERGYTF.

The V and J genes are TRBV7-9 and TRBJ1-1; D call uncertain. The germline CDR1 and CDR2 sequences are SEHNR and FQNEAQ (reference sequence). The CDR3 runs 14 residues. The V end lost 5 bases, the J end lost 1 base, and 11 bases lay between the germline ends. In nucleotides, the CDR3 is TGTGCCAGCAGCCTATCGGCCTGGAACACTGAAGCTTTCTTT. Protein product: CASSLSAWNTEAFF.

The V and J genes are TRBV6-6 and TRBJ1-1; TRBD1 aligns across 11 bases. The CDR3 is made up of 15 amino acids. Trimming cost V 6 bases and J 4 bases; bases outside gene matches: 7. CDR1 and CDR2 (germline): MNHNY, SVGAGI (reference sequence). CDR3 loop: CASRTTGTGGTEAFF. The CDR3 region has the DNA TGTGCCAGCAGGACAACCGGGACAGGGGGCACTGAAGCTTTCTTT.

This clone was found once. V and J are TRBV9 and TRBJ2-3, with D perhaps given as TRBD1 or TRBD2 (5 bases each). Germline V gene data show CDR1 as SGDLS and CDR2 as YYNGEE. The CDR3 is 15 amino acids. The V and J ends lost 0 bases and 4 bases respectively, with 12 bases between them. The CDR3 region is CASSVGGGRADTQYF. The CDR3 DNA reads TGTGCCAGCAGCGTAGGTGGGGGAAGGGCAGATACGCAGTATTTT.

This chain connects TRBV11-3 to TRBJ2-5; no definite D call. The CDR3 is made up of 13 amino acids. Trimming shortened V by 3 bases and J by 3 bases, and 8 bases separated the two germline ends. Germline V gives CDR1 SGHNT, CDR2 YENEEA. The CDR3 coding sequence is TGTGCCAGCAGCTTTGGGGATAAAGAGACCCAGTACTTC. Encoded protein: CASSFGDKETQYF.

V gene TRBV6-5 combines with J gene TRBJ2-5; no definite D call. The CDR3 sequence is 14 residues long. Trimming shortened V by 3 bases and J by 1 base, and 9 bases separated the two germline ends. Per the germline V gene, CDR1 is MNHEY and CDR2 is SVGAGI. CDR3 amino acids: CASSYSGPQETQYF. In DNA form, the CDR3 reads TGTGCCAGCAGTTATTCAGGTCCCCAAGAGACCCAGTACTTC.

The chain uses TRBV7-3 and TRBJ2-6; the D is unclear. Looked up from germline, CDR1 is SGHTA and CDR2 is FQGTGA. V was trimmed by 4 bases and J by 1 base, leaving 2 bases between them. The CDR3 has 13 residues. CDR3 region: CASSSSGANVLTF. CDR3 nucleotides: TGTGCCAGCAGCTCTTCTGGGGCCAACGTCCTGACTTTC.

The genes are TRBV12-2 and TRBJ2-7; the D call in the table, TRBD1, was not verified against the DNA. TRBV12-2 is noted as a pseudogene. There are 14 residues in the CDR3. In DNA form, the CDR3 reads TGTGCAAGTCGGGAGTTGGACAGGGCCTACGAGCAGTACTTC. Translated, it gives CASRELDRAYEQYF.

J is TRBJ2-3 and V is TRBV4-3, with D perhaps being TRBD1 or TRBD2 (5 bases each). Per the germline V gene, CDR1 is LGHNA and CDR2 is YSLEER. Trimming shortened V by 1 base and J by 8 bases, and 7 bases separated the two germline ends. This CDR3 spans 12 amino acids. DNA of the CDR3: TGCGCCAGCAGCCAAGTTGGGGGTACGCAGTATTTT. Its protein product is CASSQVGGTQYF.

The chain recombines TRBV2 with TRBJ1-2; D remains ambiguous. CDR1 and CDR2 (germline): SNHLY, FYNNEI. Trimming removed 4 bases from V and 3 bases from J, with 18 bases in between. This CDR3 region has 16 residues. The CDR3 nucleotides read TGTGCCAGCAGTGCTCCGGGAACCCTATCAGACTATGGCTACACCTTC. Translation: CASSAPGTLSDYGYTF.

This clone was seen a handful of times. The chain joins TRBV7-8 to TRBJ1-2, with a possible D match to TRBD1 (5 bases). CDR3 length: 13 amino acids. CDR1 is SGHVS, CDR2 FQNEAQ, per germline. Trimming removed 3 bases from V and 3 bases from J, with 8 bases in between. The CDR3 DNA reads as TGTGCCAGCAGCTTGGGAGGGGACTATGGCTACACCTTC. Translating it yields CASSLGGDYGYTF.

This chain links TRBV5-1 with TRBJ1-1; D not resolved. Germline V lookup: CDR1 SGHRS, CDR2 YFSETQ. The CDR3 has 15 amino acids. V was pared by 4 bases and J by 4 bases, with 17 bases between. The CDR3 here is CASSRAGEGSTEAFF. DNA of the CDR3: TGCGCCAGCAGCCGCGCCGGCGAGGGAAGCACTGAAGCTTTCTTT.

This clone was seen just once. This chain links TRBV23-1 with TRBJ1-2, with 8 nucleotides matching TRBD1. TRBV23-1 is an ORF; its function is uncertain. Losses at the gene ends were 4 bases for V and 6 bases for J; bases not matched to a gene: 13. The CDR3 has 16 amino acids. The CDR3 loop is CASSRTSWGQDNGYTF. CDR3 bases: TGCGCCAGCAGTCGGACCTCTTGGGGACAGGACAATGGCTACACCTTC.

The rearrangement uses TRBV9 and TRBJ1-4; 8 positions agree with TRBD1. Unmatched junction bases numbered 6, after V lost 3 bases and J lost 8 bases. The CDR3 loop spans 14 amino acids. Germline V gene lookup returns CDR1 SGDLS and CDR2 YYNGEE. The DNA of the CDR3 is TGTGCCAGCAGCGAGGGACAGGAGGGCGAAAAACTGTTTTTT. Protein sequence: CASSEGQEGEKLFF.

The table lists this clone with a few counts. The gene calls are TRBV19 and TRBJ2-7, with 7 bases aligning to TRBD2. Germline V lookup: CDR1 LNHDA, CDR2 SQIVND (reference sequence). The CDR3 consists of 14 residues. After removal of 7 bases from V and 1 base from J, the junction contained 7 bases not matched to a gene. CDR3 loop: CASMDTSVSYEQYF. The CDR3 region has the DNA TGTGCCAGTATGGATACTAGCGTTTCCTACGAGCAGTACTTC. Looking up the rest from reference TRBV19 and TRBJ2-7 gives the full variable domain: DGGITQSPKYLFRKEGQNVTLSCEQNLNHDAMYWYRQDPGQGLRLIYYSQIVNDFQKGDIAEGYSVSREKKESFPLTVTSAQKNPTAFYLCASMDTSVSYEQYFGPGTRLTVT.

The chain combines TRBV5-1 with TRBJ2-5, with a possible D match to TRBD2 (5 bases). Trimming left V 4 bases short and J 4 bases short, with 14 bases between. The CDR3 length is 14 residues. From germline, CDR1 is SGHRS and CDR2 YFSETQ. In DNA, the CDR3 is TGCGCCAGCAGCGCTAGATTTGAGGGAGAGACCCAGTACTTC. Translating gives CASSARFEGETQYF.

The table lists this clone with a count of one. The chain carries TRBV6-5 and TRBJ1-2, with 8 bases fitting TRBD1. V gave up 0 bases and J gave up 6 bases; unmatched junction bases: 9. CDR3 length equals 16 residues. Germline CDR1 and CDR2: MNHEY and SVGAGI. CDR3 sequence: CASSYSSADRAHGYTF. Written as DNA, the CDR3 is TGTGCCAGCAGTTACTCGTCGGCGGACAGGGCTCATGGCTACACCTTC.

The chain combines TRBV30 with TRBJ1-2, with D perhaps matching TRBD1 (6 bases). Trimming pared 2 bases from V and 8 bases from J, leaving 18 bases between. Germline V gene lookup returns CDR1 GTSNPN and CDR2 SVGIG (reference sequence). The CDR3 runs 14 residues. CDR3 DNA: TGTGCCTGGAGTCCTAACCGGGACATGGGCGGCTACACCTTC. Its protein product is CAWSPNRDMGGYTF.

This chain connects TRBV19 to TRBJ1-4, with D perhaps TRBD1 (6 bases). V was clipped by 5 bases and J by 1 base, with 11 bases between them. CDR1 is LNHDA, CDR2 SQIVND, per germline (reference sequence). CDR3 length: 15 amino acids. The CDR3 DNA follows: TGTGCCAGTAGTCAGGGGATCCAAACTAATGAAAAACTGTTTTTT. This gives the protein CASSQGIQTNEKLFF.